What follows are 28 T cell receptor beta chains derived from one specimen sequenced in a study of CD8+ T cells in alopecia areata. RNA was extracted and reverse transcribed into cDNA as the sequencing template. Using immunoSEQ multiplex PCR, the repertoire was profiled, and TCRdb retains in-frame clones only, with some absent. Altogether about 210,000 clones are present, just over 65% being singletons, with the ten largest covering around 1.2%. Treatment given: oral pan-JAK inhibitor, 5-10 mg twice daily. Source: CD4+ T cells sorted from blood, taken around week 44, from a patient treated with tofacitinib. The receptors were gathered from a human donor with alopecia areata.

This clone was picked up a small number of times. This sequence joins TRBV30 and TRBJ1-1; 8 nucleotides align to TRBD1. Germline V gives CDR1 GTSNPN, CDR2 SVGIG (reference sequence). V trimming: 5 bases; J trimming: 0 bases; junction bases outside the gene matches: 8. This CDR3 is 15 amino acids long. The CDR3 coding sequence is TGTGCCTGGGACAATGGGACAGGATTGAACACTGAAGCTTTCTTT. Translated, it gives CAWDNGTGLNTEAFF.

As regards this clone: Other DNA sequences of this sample code for an identical CDR3. V and J are TRBV14 and TRBJ2-5; D possibly matches TRBD1 or TRBD2 (5 bases each). This CDR3 comprises 15 residues. The germline V gene encodes CDR1 SGHDN and CDR2 FVKESK. The V gene lost 4 bases and the J gene lost 1 base, with 13 bases spanning the gap. Written as DNA, the CDR3 is TGTGCCAGCAGCCCGAGGGGCACAGTCCAAGAGACCCAGTACTTC. This gives the protein CASSPRGTVQETQYF.

This rearrangement joins TRBV30 to TRBJ1-5; D possibly corresponds to TRBD1 (6 bases). The length of the CDR3 is 15 residues. Looked up from germline, CDR1 is GTSNPN and CDR2 is SVGIG (reference sequence). The V end was cut by 3 bases, the J end by 0 bases, with 12 bases between. CDR3 in amino acids: CAWSGDMNSNQPQHF. The CDR3 coding sequence is TGTGCCTGGAGCGGGGACATGAATAGCAATCAGCCCCAGCATTTT.

V and J are TRBV5-1 and TRBJ2-3; D may be TRBD2 (5 bases). This CDR3 comprises 12 residues. Germline values: CDR1 SGHRS, CDR2 YFSETQ. V was shortened by 0 bases and J by 7 bases, with 6 bases between the two germline ends. The CDR3 loop is CASSLERNTQYF. Here the CDR3 DNA reads TGCGCCAGCAGCTTGGAGCGGAATACGCAGTATTTT.

V and J are TRBV2 and TRBJ1-5, with TRBD1 matching over 9 bases. Germline V gives CDR1 SNHLY, CDR2 FYNNEI. Trimming at V came to 5 bases and at J to 6 bases, leaving 5 bases not matched to a gene. The CDR3 contains 14 residues. CDR3 coding DNA: TGTGCCAGCAGTCTGGGACAGGGAAGTCAGCCCCAGCATTTT. Its protein is CASSLGQGSQPQHF.

The gene calls are TRBV30 and TRBJ1-2; D not resolved. The CDR3 spans 9 residues. V was clipped by 7 bases and J by 8 bases, with 8 bases between them. Germline assignment: CDR1 GTSNPN and CDR2 SVGIG (reference sequence). CDR3 sequence (DNA): TGTGCCTCCCTCCCCGGCTACACCTTC. It is translated as CASLPGYTF.

The rearrangement links TRBV25-1 to TRBJ1-1; D ambiguous. Germline CDR1 reads MGHDK; CDR2 reads SYGVNS. V dropped 3 bases and J dropped 3 bases, with 8 bases sitting between them. CDR3 length: 13 amino acids. The CDR3, as DNA: TGTGCCAGCAGTGATTACAGATACACTGAAGCTTTCTTT. Its protein product is CASSDYRYTEAFF.

The V and J genes are TRBV29-1 and TRBJ1-5, with D hard to call. CDR1 and CDR2 from the germline V gene are SQVTM and ANQGSEA. Trimming took 4 bases from V and 2 from J, leaving 9 bases between them. This CDR3 has 13 residues. CDR3 nucleotide sequence: TGCAGCGTTGGAGCGGATGGCAATCAGCCCCAGCATTTT. It specifies CSVGADGNQPQHF.

The rearrangement links TRBV10-3 to TRBJ2-2; D unclear. V was cut by 6 bases and J by 6 bases, with 11 bases left in between. The CDR3 totals 13 residues. Germline lookup yields CDR1 ENHRY and CDR2 SYGVKD. CDR3 DNA: TGTGCCATCAGCCCGGGCCTCTCCGGGGAGCTGTTTTTT. Protein product: CAISPGLSGELFF.

V usage is TRBV5-4 and J usage is TRBJ2-2, with 8 bases aligning to TRBD2. The germline V gene has CDR1 SGHNT and CDR2 YYREEE (reference sequence). The trim removed 3 bases at V and 1 base at J, leaving 2 bases unmatched. This CDR3 is 15 amino acids long. The CDR3 nucleotides read TGTGCCAGCAGCTGGGGACTAGGGAACACCGGGGAGCTGTTTTTT. Its translation: CASSWGLGNTGELFF.

V usage is TRBV27 and J usage is TRBJ1-2; D is uncertain. Trimming took off 3 bases at V and 4 bases at J, with 18 bases between the two ends. The CDR3 has 16 residues. Germline-derived CDR1 and CDR2 are MNHEY and SMNVEV (reference sequence). CDR3 protein: CASSFSATRSGYGYTF. CDR3 nucleotides: TGTGCCAGCAGTTTCTCCGCTACAAGGAGCGGCTATGGCTACACCTTC.

This rearrangement joins TRBV6-5 to TRBJ1-6; 10 bases match TRBD1. The V gene's germline CDR1 is MNHEY and CDR2 SVGAGI. This CDR3 region has 16 residues. V was pared by 4 bases and J by 6 bases, with 6 bases of the junction left unmatched. This CDR3 is CASSSDRGRSNSPLHF. CDR3 coding DNA: TGTGCCAGCAGTTCGGACAGGGGGAGATCTAATTCACCCCTCCACTTT.

The rearrangement links TRBV20-1 to TRBJ1-4; D not resolved. Per the germline V gene, CDR1 is DFQATT and CDR2 is SNEGSKA (reference sequence). The ends were cut back, 6 bases at V and 5 bases at J, with 4 bases in the middle. There are 10 residues in the CDR3. The DNA of the CDR3 is TGCAGTGCACTAAATGAAAAACTGTTTTTT. Translation gives CSALNEKLFF.

This clone has just a few counts. The J gene is TRBJ2-3, the V gene TRBV14; no clear D. CDR1 is SGHDN, CDR2 FVKESK, per germline. The ends were cut back, 4 bases at V and 4 bases at J, with 6 bases in the middle. The CDR3 has 12 residues. The CDR3: CASSPSSDTQYF. The CDR3 region has the DNA TGTGCCAGCAGCCCCTCTTCAGATACGCAGTATTTT.

This clone has a handful of counts. The genes are TRBV2 and TRBJ1-5; a possible D gene is TRBD1 (5 bases). Per the germline V gene, CDR1 is SNHLY and CDR2 is FYNNEI. The ends were cut back, 10 bases at V and 3 bases at J, with 13 bases in the middle. This CDR3 comprises 13 residues. CDR3 nucleotide sequence: TGTGCCACGTCAGACAGTACCAATCAGCCCCAGCATTTT. This sequence encodes CATSDSTNQPQHF.

The CDR3, as DNA: TGTGCCAGCAGCCCCTCTCTCCGGGCCCCTGGGGACTACGAGCAGTACTTC. Its translation is CASSPSLRAPGDYEQYF. This chain connects TRBV5-4 to TRBJ2-7; the D is unclear. The germline V and J ends were trimmed by 4 bases and 3 bases, with 23 bases remaining between them. Germline V gene lookup returns CDR1 SGHNT and CDR2 YYREEE (reference sequence). The CDR3 extends over 17 amino acids.

This chain connects TRBV7-9 to TRBJ2-3; 7 nucleotides line up with TRBD2. Germline CDR1 SEHNR, CDR2 FQNEAQ (reference sequence). The J segment lost 4 bases and the V segment lost 3 bases, leaving 7 bases of the junction unmatched. The CDR3 has 15 residues. The CDR3 sequence: CASSFEGEGADTQYF. Written as DNA, the CDR3 is TGTGCCAGCAGCTTCGAAGGGGAGGGAGCAGATACGCAGTATTTT.

The rearrangement uses TRBV11-2 and TRBJ2-5; D is uncertain. Per germline, CDR1 SGHAT and CDR2 FQNNGV. The CDR3 has 12 residues. V was clipped by 5 bases and J by 1 base, with 5 bases between them. The CDR3 spells CASSAIQETQYF. CDR3 DNA: TGTGCCAGCAGCGCTATCCAAGAGACCCAGTACTTC.

J is TRBJ1-2 and V is TRBV6-1; D is ambiguous. Germline CDR1 is MNHNS and CDR2 is SASEGT. V was trimmed by 1 base and J by 8 bases, leaving 5 bases between them. The CDR3 spans 11 residues. The CDR3 reads CASSEVRGYTF. As DNA, the CDR3 is TGTGCCAGCAGTGAAGTTAGGGGCTACACCTTC.

In this sample, this clone turned up a few times. The J gene is TRBJ2-7, the V gene TRBV30; TRBD2 matches 8 bases. The V gene end was trimmed by 4 bases and the J gene end by 2 bases; junction bases not matched to a gene: 13. The CDR3 consists of 16 residues. Germline V gives CDR1 GTSNPN, CDR2 SVGIG (reference sequence). DNA of the CDR3: TGTGCCTGGAAACCCCTTCGGGGTAGCGGGGCCTACGAGCAGTACTTC. It encodes CAWKPLRGSGAYEQYF.

The table lists this clone with a few counts. The chain joins TRBV29-1 to TRBJ1-2, with 7 nucleotides matching TRBD1. The CDR3 length is 13 residues. Germline V gene lookup returns CDR1 SQVTM and CDR2 ANQGSEA. Trimming took 7 bases from V and 8 from J; bases not matched to a gene: 13. The CDR3 DNA sequence: TGCAGCGCATTAGAACAGGGGCGTCTCGGCTACACCTTC. As protein: CSALEQGRLGYTF. The complete variable domain, with remaining parts taken from reference TRBV29-1 and TRBJ1-2, reads SAVISQKPSRDICQRGTSLTIQCQVDSQVTMMFWYRQQPGQSLTLIATANQGSEATYESGFVIDKFPISRPNLTFSTLTVSNMSPEDSSIYLCSALEQGRLGYTFGSGTRLTVV.

This clone was found a few times. The chain uses TRBV29-1 and TRBJ2-2; no clear D. Per the germline V gene, CDR1 is SQVTM and CDR2 is ANQGSEA. V was pared by 0 bases and J by 7 bases, with 3 bases between. The CDR3 is made up of 11 amino acids. This chain's CDR3 is CSVEDLGELFF. The CDR3 DNA is TGCAGCGTTGAAGATCTCGGGGAGCTGTTTTTT.

The chain employs TRBV4-3 and TRBJ1-2; TRBD1 aligns across 7 bases. CDR3 length: 14 residues. Germline CDR1 is LGHNA and CDR2 is YSLEER. J lost 5 bases, V lost 4 bases, and 7 bases had no gene match. The CDR3 region has the DNA TGCGCCAGCAGCCCTGGGACAGCTCTTTATGGCTACACCTTC. It codes for CASSPGTALYGYTF.

V is TRBV7-2 and J is TRBJ1-1; D not certain. Deletions cut 3 bases from V and 1 base from J, with 6 bases between. The CDR3 extends over 13 amino acids. From germline, CDR1 is SGHTA and CDR2 FQGNSA. The CDR3 reads CASSFLRNTEAFF. The CDR3 nucleotides read TGTGCCAGCAGCTTTCTTAGGAACACTGAAGCTTTCTTT.

The rearrangement links TRBV29-1 to TRBJ2-3; 10 bases are a match to TRBD1. The CDR3 runs to 12 residues. Looked up from germline, CDR1 is SQVTM and CDR2 is ANQGSEA. With V trimmed by 8 bases and J by 5 bases, 4 bases remained unmatched. As DNA, the CDR3 is TGCAGCTTCGGGACAGGGGTAGATACGCAGTATTTT. Its protein is CSFGTGVDTQYF.

The V call is TRBV11-2, the J call TRBJ1-5; D perhaps matches TRBD1 (5 bases). V was trimmed by 1 base and J by 4 bases, leaving 11 bases between them. The length of the CDR3 is 15 residues. Germline V gives CDR1 SGHAT, CDR2 FQNNGV. As DNA, the CDR3 is TGTGCCAGCAGCTTAGCAGGGTCCCCAAATCAGCCCCAGCATTTT. Translation gives CASSLAGSPNQPQHF. The variable domain in full, with the rest retrieved from reference TRBV11-2 and TRBJ1-5, is EAGVAQSPRYKIIEKRQSVAFWCNPISGHATLYWYQQILGQGPKLLIQFQNNGVVDDSQLPKDRFSAERLKGVDSTLKIQPAKLEDSAVYLCASSLAGSPNQPQHFGDGTRLSIL.

This clone was found once. The sample holds other DNA sequences that translate to the same CDR3. The chain carries TRBV30 and TRBJ1-5; D gene unclear. V was cut by 3 bases and J by 4 bases, with 10 bases left in between. The CDR3 spans 13 residues. Germline V lookup: CDR1 GTSNPN, CDR2 SVGIG (reference sequence). For the CDR3, the DNA is TGTGCCTGGAGCGCCGGGAGTAATCAGCCCCAGCATTTT. Protein product: CAWSAGSNQPQHF.

This clone appeared once. The chain couples TRBV7-2 to TRBJ1-4; D remains unclear. Germline values: CDR1 SGHTA, CDR2 FQGNSA. V was trimmed by 5 bases and J by 8 bases, leaving 9 bases between them. The CDR3 has 12 residues. CDR3 in amino acids: CASSRAGEKLFF. The CDR3, as DNA: TGTGCCAGCAGCCGGGCCGGGGAAAAACTGTTTTTT. Based on the CDR3 plus reference TRBV7-2 and TRBJ1-4, the full variable domain is GAGVSQSPSNKVTEKGKDVELRCDPISGHTALYWYRQSLGQGLEFLIYFQGNSAPDKSGLPSDRFSAERTGGSVSTLTIQRTQQEDSAVYLCASSRAGEKLFFGSGTQLSVL.